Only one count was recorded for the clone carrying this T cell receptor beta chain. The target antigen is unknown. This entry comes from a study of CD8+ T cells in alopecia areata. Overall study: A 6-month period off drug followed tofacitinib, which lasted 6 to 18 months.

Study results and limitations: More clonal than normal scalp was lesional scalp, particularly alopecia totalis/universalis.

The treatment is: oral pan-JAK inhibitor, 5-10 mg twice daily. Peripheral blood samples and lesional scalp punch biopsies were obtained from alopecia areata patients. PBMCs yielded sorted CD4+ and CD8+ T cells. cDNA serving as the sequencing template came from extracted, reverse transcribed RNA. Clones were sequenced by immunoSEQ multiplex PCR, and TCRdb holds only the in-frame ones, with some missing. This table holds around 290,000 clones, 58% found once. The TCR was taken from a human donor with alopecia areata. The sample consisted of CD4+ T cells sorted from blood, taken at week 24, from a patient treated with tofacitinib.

The CDR3 DNA is TGTGCGGCCGGCGAGGATAGCAATCAGCCCCAGCATTTT. Translating gives CAAGEDSNQPQHF. The chain has TRBV30 and TRBJ1-5; no clear D. Germline lookup yields CDR1 GTSNPN and CDR2 SVGIG (reference sequence). The CDR3 has 13 amino acids.